What follows describes a single TCR beta chain. The antigen is unknown. Libraries were prepared by immunoSEQ multiplex PCR; TCRdb keeps only in-frame clonotypes and omits some of them. This table holds more than 2,500 clones, more than 25% found once. The data are from a study of T cells in localized non-small cell lung cancer. Germline V gives CDR1 SGDLS, CDR2 YYNGEE. The CDR3 loop spans 13 amino acids. V was shortened by 5 bases and J by 3 bases, with 12 bases between the two germline ends. Study-level points and caveats: Prolonged overall survival went with higher T cell density in the blood. The highest T cell clonality was in uninvolved adjacent lung, above tumor. There were a median around 57 of the top 100 tumor clones appearing in adjacent lung.

The TCR was taken from a woman aged 35-75 years with stage I lung adenocarcinoma. This rearrangement joins TRBV9 to TRBJ2-7; possibly TRBD1 for D (5 bases). This sample comprised normal lung tissue next to the tumor, obtained before any cancer treatment. The CDR3: CASSEPDSYEQYF. The CDR3, as DNA: TGTGCCAGCAGTGAACCCGACAGCTACGAGCAGTACTTC.